Each of the 29 T cell receptor beta chains below was sequenced from the same sample in a study of ipilimumab plus nivolumab after autologous stem cell transplantation. Profiling relied on immunoSEQ multiplex PCR, and the TCRdb table lists in-frame clones only, not all of them. The sample records about 40,000 clones, 92% being singletons. Source: PBMCs, taken in a trial of ipilimumab plus nivolumab as post-transplant consolidation. The receptors shown here come from a male donor with multiple myeloma.

This chain uses TRBV7-9 with TRBJ1-2, with 10 bases matching TRBD1. Germline-derived CDR1 and CDR2 are SEHNR and FQNEAQ (reference sequence). CDR3 size: 13 residues. V shed 7 bases, J shed 5 bases, and the junction held 4 bases outside the gene matches. The CDR3 region has the DNA TGTGCCAGCACCCCGGACAGGGGGTATGGCTACACCTTC. Translation gives CASTPDRGYGYTF.

The chain is built from TRBV11-2 and TRBJ1-1, with D uncertain. The CDR3 has 17 amino acids. Germline CDR1 reads SGHAT; CDR2 reads FQNNGV. Trimming shortened V by 8 bases and J by 0 bases, and 22 bases separated the two germline ends. The CDR3 is CASARRQTREVNTEAFF. The CDR3 nucleotides are TGTGCCAGCGCACGTAGGCAGACACGGGAGGTGAACACTGAAGCTTTCTTT.

The V call is TRBV9, the J call TRBJ1-1, with 8 bases lining up with TRBD1. This CDR3 is 13 amino acids long. The junction had 4 bases not matched to a gene; V was cut back by 0 bases and J by 9 bases. CDR1 is SGDLS, CDR2 YYNGEE, per germline. CDR3 nucleotide sequence: TGTGCCAGCAGCGTAGCCGGCAGGGGGCAAGCTTTCTTT. Translating it yields CASSVAGRGQAFF.

V and J are TRBV4-3 and TRBJ2-1, with D tentatively TRBD1 (6 bases). Germline V gene sequence: CDR1 LGHNA, CDR2 YSLEER. CDR3 length: 15 amino acids. The V and J ends lost 4 bases and 6 bases respectively, with 16 bases between them. The CDR3 loop is CASSPDRPGGNEQFF. The CDR3 nucleotides read TGCGCCAGCAGCCCTGACAGGCCCGGCGGCAATGAGCAGTTCTTC.

The V and J genes are TRBV7-8 and TRBJ1-1; no reliable D call. This CDR3 contains 14 residues. Per germline, CDR1 SGHVS and CDR2 FQNEAQ. V shed 1 base and J shed 2 bases, with 8 bases lying between them. In DNA form, the CDR3 reads TGTGCCAGCAGCTTAGTTGGGAGAAACACTGAAGCTTTCTTT. The encoded protein is CASSLVGRNTEAFF.

The chain links TRBV7-2 to TRBJ2-7, with D possibly being TRBD1 (6 bases). This CDR3 has 13 amino acids. V was trimmed by 2 bases and J by 7 bases, leaving 12 bases between them. CDR1 is SGHTA and CDR2 is FQGNSA in the germline V gene. CDR3 amino acids: CASSLQGSSEQYF. The CDR3 region has the DNA TGTGCCAGCAGCTTACAGGGGAGCAGTGAGCAGTACTTC.

The genes are TRBV6-5 and TRBJ2-7, with unresolved D. The CDR3 sequence is 14 residues long. The ends were cut back, 2 bases at V and 2 bases at J, with 10 bases in the middle. Germline V CDR1 and CDR2: MNHEY, SVGAGI. The CDR3 nucleotides are TGTGCCAGCAGTTACGGGTGGCGAACCTACGAGCAGTACTTC. As protein: CASSYGWRTYEQYF.

The rearrangement uses TRBV5-1 and TRBJ2-7; unclear D gene. V was pared by 0 bases and J by 2 bases, with 9 bases between. This CDR3 is 14 amino acids long. Germline CDR1 and CDR2: SGHRS and YFSETQ. The CDR3 DNA sequence: TGCGCCAGCAGCTTGGATAGCAGGACCTACGAGCAGTACTTC. It encodes CASSLDSRTYEQYF.

This chain connects TRBV7-2 to TRBJ2-7; D is perhaps TRBD1 or TRBD2 (5 bases each). From germline, CDR1 is SGHTA and CDR2 FQGNSA. The CDR3 totals 14 residues. The ends were cut back, 5 bases at V and 0 bases at J, with 11 bases in the middle. The CDR3 region is CASSVGTASYEQYF. The CDR3 DNA follows: TGTGCCAGCAGCGTTGGGACGGCCTCCTACGAGCAGTACTTC.

The V gene is TRBV10-3, the J gene TRBJ1-2, with no clear D. The CDR3 consists of 13 residues. CDR1 is ENHRY, CDR2 SYGVKD, per germline. V lost 4 bases and J 3 bases, leaving 9 bases between the germline ends. CDR3 loop: CAISAAADYGYTF. Here the CDR3 DNA reads TGTGCCATCAGTGCGGCCGCCGACTATGGCTACACCTTC.

This clone was seen a single time. The chain uses TRBV5-6 and TRBJ2-5; D unresolved. Germline V gene lookup returns CDR1 SGHDT and CDR2 YYEEEE. This CDR3 has 15 amino acids. V lost 0 bases, J lost 1 base, and 10 bases lay in between. In nucleotides, the CDR3 is TGTGCCAGCAGCTTGGTACGAGCGAGCCAAGAGACCCAGTACTTC. Translating gives CASSLVRASQETQYF.

The V gene is TRBV9, the J gene TRBJ1-2, with TRBD1 matching 7 bases. V gave up 4 bases and J gave up 8 bases; unmatched junction bases: 8. The CDR3 contains 13 residues. Per the germline V gene, CDR1 is SGDLS and CDR2 is YYNGEE. The chain's CDR3 is CASSMTGYGGYTF. The DNA for the CDR3 is TGTGCCAGCAGCATGACAGGGTATGGAGGCTACACCTTC.

The chain recombines TRBV9 with TRBJ1-2, with D maybe TRBD1 (5 bases). This CDR3 spans 15 amino acids. Germline V gene lookup returns CDR1 SGDLS and CDR2 YYNGEE. Trimming stripped 1 base from V and 4 bases from J, with 14 bases between. The CDR3 region has the DNA TGTGCCAGCAGCGTACTAGGGGACGGGAGCTATGGCTACACCTTC. The encoded protein is CASSVLGDGSYGYTF.

The chain links TRBV18 to TRBJ2-4; D unresolved. V was clipped by 3 bases and J by 1 base, with 4 bases between them. The germline gives CDR1 KGHSH, CDR2 LQKENI. This CDR3 region has 13 residues. The CDR3 reads CASSPDAKNIQYF. DNA of the CDR3: TGTGCCAGCTCACCTGACGCCAAAAACATTCAGTACTTC.

The J gene is TRBJ2-6, the V gene TRBV7-2, with D uncertain. Germline V gives CDR1 SGHTA, CDR2 FQGNSA. The CDR3 sequence is 14 residues long. Deletions cut 5 bases from V and 0 bases from J, with 5 bases between. CDR3 DNA sequence: TGTGCCAGCAGCCTGCCCTCTGGGGCCAACGTCCTGACTTTC. Protein: CASSLPSGANVLTF.

The rearrangement links TRBV28 to TRBJ1-4, with TRBD1 matching over 7 bases. V lost 4 bases and J lost 2; bases outside the gene matches: 7. The CDR3 is 16 residues long. Germline V gene lookup returns CDR1 MDHEN and CDR2 SYDVKM. The CDR3 DNA is TGTGCCAGCAGTTCCACCCCGACAGGGACTAATGAAAAACTGTTTTTT. It encodes CASSSTPTGTNEKLFF.

The chain couples TRBV19 to TRBJ2-3, with D possibly being TRBD2 (5 bases). Germline V gene sequence: CDR1 LNHDA, CDR2 SQIVND (reference sequence). V gave up 4 bases and J gave up 0 bases, with 17 bases separating them. There are 17 residues in the CDR3. The CDR3 nucleotides read TGTGCCAGTAGTACCCCCCGAGGGAGAACCAGCACAGATACGCAGTATTTT. Its translation: CASSTPRGRTSTDTQYF.

The chain recombines TRBV13 with TRBJ2-7, with 9 positions matching TRBD1. The ends lost 4 bases at V and 5 bases at J; junction bases unmatched: 9. This CDR3 is built from 15 residues. The germline CDR1 and CDR2 sequences are PRHDT and FYEKMQ (reference sequence). The CDR3 coding sequence is TGTGCCAGCAGCTCAAACCGACAGGGGGTACACGAGCAGTACTTC. It translates to CASSSNRQGVHEQYF. The variable domain in full, with the rest retrieved from reference TRBV13 and TRBJ2-7, is AAGVIQSPRHLIKEKRETATLKCYPIPRHDTVYWYQQGPGQDPQFLISFYEKMQSDKGSIPDRFSAQQFSDYHSELNMSSLELGDSALYFCASSSNRQGVHEQYFGPGTRLTVT.

The V gene is TRBV18, the J gene TRBJ2-5; 8 nucleotides agree with TRBD1. Germline loops: CDR1 KGHSH, CDR2 LQKENI. After removal of 3 bases from V and 1 base from J, the junction contained 7 bases not matched to a gene. CDR3 length: 16 residues. CDR3 amino acids: CASSPYGQGSQETQYF. In DNA form, the CDR3 reads TGTGCCAGCTCACCGTACGGACAGGGCTCCCAAGAGACCCAGTACTTC.

The rearrangement links TRBV5-4 to TRBJ2-3; 7 bases line up with TRBD2. The trim removed 4 bases at V and 2 bases at J, leaving 10 bases unmatched. CDR3 size: 16 residues. Germline loops: CDR1 SGHNT, CDR2 YYREEE (reference sequence). Written as DNA, the CDR3 is TGTGCCAGCAGCGCCTCTAGCGGACCTTCCACAGATACGCAGTATTTT. This translates into CASSASSGPSTDTQYF.

This chain connects TRBV19 to TRBJ1-4; 9 bases are a match to TRBD1. The trim removed 5 bases at V and 8 bases at J, leaving 9 bases unmatched. The CDR3 runs to 15 residues. Germline V gene lookup returns CDR1 LNHDA and CDR2 SQIVND (reference sequence). The CDR3 DNA reads as TGTGCCAGTAGTGGGCCGGGACAGGGTGAGGAAAAACTGTTTTTT. Residues: CASSGPGQGEEKLFF.

The rearrangement links TRBV7-9 to TRBJ2-3; 9 bases are shared with TRBD2. Unmatched junction bases numbered 11, after V lost 2 bases and J lost 2 bases. The CDR3 is made up of 18 amino acids. Germline-derived CDR1 and CDR2 are SEHNR and FQNEAQ (reference sequence). CDR3 in amino acids: CASSLTLAGRLFTDTQYF. The CDR3 DNA reads TGTGCCAGCAGCTTAACCCTAGCGGGACGCCTATTCACAGATACGCAGTATTTT. The variable domain in full, completed from reference TRBV7-9 and TRBJ2-3, reads DTGVSQNPRHKITKRGQNVTFRCDPISEHNRLYWYRQTLGQGPEFLTYFQNEAQLEKSRLLSDRFSAERPKGSFSTLEIQRTEQGDSAMYLCASSLTLAGRLFTDTQYFGPGTRLTVL.

The V gene is TRBV6-5, the J gene TRBJ1-2; perhaps TRBD1 as D (6 bases). The CDR3 is 11 residues long. The V gene's germline CDR1 is MNHEY and CDR2 SVGAGI. Deletions cut 2 bases from V and 13 bases from J, with 11 bases between. The CDR3 nucleotides read TGTGCCAGCAGTTACCCGGACAGTCCCACCTTC. This sequence encodes CASSYPDSPTF.

The chain carries TRBV9 and TRBJ2-1; the match to TRBD2 covers 8 bases. The length of the CDR3 is 15 residues. Germline V gene lookup returns CDR1 SGDLS and CDR2 YYNGEE. The trim removed 3 bases at V and 3 bases at J, leaving 5 bases unmatched. In nucleotides, the CDR3 is TGTGCCAGCAGCGCGAGACTAGCGCTCTACAATGAGCAGTTCTTC. It is translated as CASSARLALYNEQFF.

V gene TRBV15 combines with J gene TRBJ2-7; TRBD1 aligns across 8 bases. The V gene's germline CDR1 is LNHNV and CDR2 YYDKDF (reference sequence). The CDR3 spans 15 residues. The V and J ends lost 2 bases and 4 bases, in that order; junction bases with no gene match: 7. CDR3 sequence reads: CATSRFRTGKYEQYF. CDR3 DNA sequence: TGTGCCACCAGCAGATTTCGGACAGGGAAGTACGAGCAGTACTTC. Full variable domain (remainder filled in from reference TRBV15 and TRBJ2-7): DAMVIQNPRYQVTQFGKPVTLSCSQTLNHNVMYWYQQKSSQAPKLLFHYYDKDFNNEADTPDNFQSRRPNTSFCFLDIRSPGLGDTAMYLCATSRFRTGKYEQYFGPGTRLTVT.

The chain employs TRBV6-1 and TRBJ2-1, with D possibly TRBD1 on 6 matching bases. The CDR3 is 13 amino acids. Trimming removed 4 bases from V and 9 bases from J, with 13 bases in between. Germline V gene lookup returns CDR1 MNHNS and CDR2 SASEGT. CDR3 nucleotides: TGTGCCAGCAGTGGGCAACAGGGTGGTGAGCAGTTCTTC. The encoded protein is CASSGQQGGEQFF.

This chain connects TRBV5-1 to TRBJ1-4; TRBD1 matches at 10 bases. The length of the CDR3 is 15 residues. Germline assignment: CDR1 SGHRS and CDR2 YFSETQ. V shed 4 bases and J 6 bases; nucleotides not matched to a gene: 6. CDR3 in DNA: TGCGCCAGCAGCCACGACAGGGGGCGGGATGAAAAACTGTTTTTT. This encodes CASSHDRGRDEKLFF.

The chain uses TRBV2 and TRBJ2-5; the D gene is possibly TRBD1 (6 bases). Germline assignment: CDR1 SNHLY and CDR2 FYNNEI. The V end was cut by 8 bases, the J end by 3 bases, with 13 bases between. This CDR3 comprises 13 residues. The CDR3 DNA reads as TGTGCCAGCTCGGCACAGGGAAAAGAGACCCAGTACTTC. This codes for CASSAQGKETQYF.

The genes are TRBV11-3 and TRBJ2-3; D might be TRBD2 (6 bases). The CDR3 extends over 17 amino acids. Between the trimmed V and J ends, which lost 1 base and 0 bases, there was a span of 14 bases. Per germline, CDR1 SGHNT and CDR2 YENEEA. In nucleotides, the CDR3 is TGTGCCAGCAGCTTAGGGGAGGCTAGCCCTAGCACAGATACGCAGTATTTT. Translated, it gives CASSLGEASPSTDTQYF.